This TCR beta chain was documented in a study of blood T cell repertoires in COVID-19. Trimming removed 1 base at V and 4 bases at J, with 10 bases between. The CDR3 covers 15 residues. Germline loops: CDR1 LGHNA, CDR2 YNFKEQ. The assay was immunoSEQ multiplex PCR, and TCRdb's table has in-frame clones only and misses some. The sample includes around 90,000 clones, 81% seen only once; the top ten take about 13%. Source material: peripheral blood. The gene calls are TRBV4-2 and TRBJ1-4, with D maybe TRBD1 (6 bases). This receptor was taken from a human donor in a cohort sampled during active COVID-19. DNA of the CDR3: TGTGCCAGCAGCCAAGGGGGGCAGATTAATGAAAAACTGTTTTTT. Protein product: CASSQGGQINEKLFF.